This entry is about one TCR beta chain. The sample belongs to a study of shared T cell receptors in the human thymus. Clones were sequenced by immunoSEQ multiplex PCR, and TCRdb holds only the in-frame ones, with some missing. In the table there are about 660,000 clones, approximately 88% of which are singletons. The CDR3 is 19 residues long. V trimming: 4 bases; J trimming: 4 bases; junction bases outside the gene matches: 19. CDR1 LGHNA and CDR2 YNFKEQ come from the germline V gene. The same specimen was also included in a second study, on human thymus T cells. That report adds: There were highly overlapping thymic repertoires among unrelated individuals, as related research reported.

What was sequenced was thymocytes. The TCR comes from a boy younger than two with a congenital heart defect. The chain joins TRBV4-2 to TRBJ1-5, with 7 bases lining up with TRBD1. Here the CDR3 reads CASSPKGWGRQGPNQPQHF. The CDR3 bases are TGTGCCAGCAGCCCAAAAGGATGGGGGCGACAGGGACCGAATCAGCCCCAGCATTTT.